The 10 T cell receptor beta chains reported below all come from one sample, sequenced in a study of cytomegalovirus exposure and HLA in healthy donors. The study ran its PCR with 60 Vbeta and 13 Jbeta primers. Here immunoSEQ multiplex PCR was the method, and the copy in TCRdb shows in-frame clones only, minus some. The table includes approximately 270,000 clones, 80% detected once. The sequencing sample was made of PBMCs. All receptors derive from a girl aged 2 to 9 in good health and CMV-seronegative.

V gene TRBV19 combines with J gene TRBJ2-3; 10 nucleotides align to TRBD2. This CDR3 has 15 residues. V gave up 6 bases and J gave up 9 bases; unmatched junction bases: 12. Germline V gives CDR1 LNHDA, CDR2 SQIVND (reference sequence). DNA for the CDR3: TGTGCCAGTAGCCGGAGCGGGAGGGCCCCAGGGACGCAGTATTTT. This codes for CASSRSGRAPGTQYF.

CDR3 residues: CASSQGPSVQETQYF. The CDR3 DNA reads as TGCGCCAGCAGCCAAGGTCCCTCTGTCCAAGAGACCCAGTACTTC. This chain links TRBV4-1 with TRBJ2-5; no firm D call. In germline, CDR1 is MGHRA, CDR2 YSYEKL. Trimming cost V 1 base and J 1 base, with 10 bases left between them. The CDR3 consists of 15 residues.

V gene TRBV28 combines with J gene TRBJ1-3; perhaps TRBD1 as D (6 bases). The CDR3 is 16 amino acids. Trimming cost V 4 bases and J 0 bases, with 13 bases left between them. Germline values: CDR1 MDHEN, CDR2 SYDVKM. The CDR3 sequence is CASSSVSGHSGNTIYF. CDR3 sequence (DNA): TGTGCCAGCAGTTCAGTCTCGGGACACTCTGGAAACACCATATATTTT.

The rearrangement uses TRBV18 and TRBJ2-7; no firm D call. Looked up from germline, CDR1 is KGHSH and CDR2 is LQKENI. With 3 bases removed from V and 1 base from J, the gap between germline ends came to 10 bases. This CDR3 spans 14 amino acids. The CDR3 is CASSPGRESYEQYF. The DNA for the CDR3 is TGTGCCAGCTCACCGGGCCGTGAATCCTACGAGCAGTACTTC. Complete variable domain (other parts from reference TRBV18 and TRBJ2-7): NAGVMQNPRHLVRRRGQEARLRCSPMKGHSHVYWYRQLPEEGLKFMVYLQKENIIDESGMPKERFSAEFPKEGPSILRIQQVVRGDSAAYFCASSPGRESYEQYFGPGTRLTVT.

The genes are TRBV14 and TRBJ1-1; D call uncertain. The CDR3 is made up of 13 amino acids. The germline gives CDR1 SGHDN, CDR2 FVKESK. V was pared by 5 bases and J by 4 bases, with 11 bases between. The chain's CDR3 is CASSWRVSTEAFF. The CDR3 nucleotides are TGTGCCAGCAGCTGGCGGGTCTCCACTGAAGCTTTCTTT.

J is TRBJ1-1 and V is TRBV18; 7 nucleotides align to TRBD1. The junction had 5 bases not matched to a gene; V was cut back by 3 bases and J by 1 base. The CDR3 runs 15 residues. The germline CDR1 and CDR2 sequences are KGHSH and LQKENI. The CDR3 bases are TGTGCCAGCTCACCCAGACAGGGAGAGAACACTGAAGCTTTCTTT. Translated, it gives CASSPRQGENTEAFF.

V is TRBV11-2 and J is TRBJ2-7; no definite D call. Trimming removed 2 bases at V and 1 base at J, with 9 bases between. This CDR3 contains 14 residues. CDR1 is SGHAT and CDR2 is FQNNGV in the germline V gene. DNA for the CDR3: TGTGCCAGCAGCTTAAACTGGAGATCCTACGAGCAGTACTTC. Translated, it gives CASSLNWRSYEQYF.

The rearrangement links TRBV28 to TRBJ2-7, with 9 bases matching TRBD2. Trimming removed 6 bases from V and 4 bases from J; junction bases left unmatched: 16. CDR3 length equals 17 residues. The germline gives CDR1 MDHEN, CDR2 SYDVKM. CDR3 residues: CASSLLAGTSMGYEQYF. CDR3 sequence (DNA): TGTGCCAGCAGCCTCCTCGCCGGGACTAGCATGGGGTACGAGCAGTACTTC.

V is TRBV28 and J is TRBJ2-2, with D possibly matching TRBD1 (5 bases). V was shortened by 4 bases and J by 7 bases, with 16 bases between the two germline ends. CDR3 length: 15 residues. Per germline, CDR1 MDHEN and CDR2 SYDVKM. CDR3 bases: TGTGCCAGCAGTTGGGGCGGTCGGGTGAACGGGGAGCTGTTTTTT. Protein: CASSWGGRVNGELFF.

The chain employs TRBV30 and TRBJ1-2, with D possibly TRBD1 on 6 matching bases. Trimming pared 4 bases from V and 6 bases from J, leaving 30 bases between. The CDR3 is made up of 18 amino acids. CDR1 and CDR2 from the germline V gene are GTSNPN and SVGIG (reference sequence). The DNA of the CDR3 is TGTGCCTGGACCGGGTCGAACAGGGATATCGGCTTCCCCAATGGCTACACCTTC. Translating it yields CAWTGSNRDIGFPNGYTF.